Listed below are T cell receptor beta chains from one sample, sequenced in a study of memory CD4+ T cells and cytomegalovirus serostatus. The method was immunoSEQ multiplex PCR; TCRdb's version includes in-frame clones alone and lacks a portion of them. The table shows tens of thousands of clones, with about 79% occurring only once. Sequenced sample: memory CD4+ T cells from blood. The receptors here all came from an adult in good health and CMV-seronegative. CDR3s include the opening cysteine and the closing phenylalanine or tryptophan. Each record gives: D gene, J gene, clone size, V gene, CDR3 DNA, CDR3 protein. D genes are given only for firm matches. Clone size, where shown, is once, few, many, or a class for clones that have expanded.

TRBD2 TRBJ2-3 NA TRBV5-1 TGCGCCAGCAGCTTGATAGCGGGGGGCCAGGGAGATACGCAGTATTTT CASSLIAGGQGDTQYF
NA TRBJ1-2 NA TRBV7-9 TGTGCCAGCAGCTCCACCTATGGCTACACCTTC CASSSTYGYTF
NA TRBJ2-5 NA TRBV5-1 TGCGCCAGCAAGCTTTCTTTCGAATCCTTACAAGAGACCCAGTACTTC CASKLSFESLQETQYF
NA TRBJ1-6 NA TRBV6-5 TGTGCCAGCAGTTACCAGGAGGGGAATTCACCCCTCCACTTT CASSYQEGNSPLHF
TRBD1 TRBJ2-1 few TRBV6-6 TGTGCCAGCGGAAGGGACAGGCGTTACAATGAGCAGTTCTTC CASGRDRRYNEQFF
TRBD1 TRBJ1-2 NA TRBV10-3 TGTGCCATCAGTGAGATGACAGGGGGCTCGCGTGGCTACACCTTC CAISEMTGGSRGYTF
NA TRBJ1-1 NA TRBV14 TGTGCCAGCAGCCAAGATGCTCACAGGGAAGCTTTCTTT CASSQDAHREAFF
NA TRBJ1-2 NA TRBV5-1 TGCGCCAGCAGCTCATCCATCGACAGAAACTATGGCTACACCTTC CASSSSIDRNYGYTF
NA TRBJ1-4 few TRBV5-4 TGTGCCAGCAGTTCCCCGGCAGGAGGACAGTCTAATGAAAAACTGTTTTTT CASSSPAGGQSNEKLFF
TRBD1 TRBJ2-7 NA TRBV5-1 TGCGCCAGCAGCTCGTCCCGCGGGCAGGGGGTGGACGAGCAGTACTTC CASSSSRGQGVDEQYF
NA TRBJ1-5 few TRBV19 TGTGCCAGTAGTATGTGGCAGGGCGACAATCAGCCCCAGCATTTT CASSMWQGDNQPQHF
TRBD1 TRBJ2-2 NA TRBV19 TGTGCCAGTAGTTTCTCGACAGGGGGCCAACTGAACACCGGGGAGCTGTTTTTT CASSFSTGGQLNTGELFF
NA TRBJ1-3 NA TRBV7-9 TGTGCCAGCAGCTTATTATCCGGCGGGAACACCATATATTTT CASSLLSGGNTIYF
TRBD1 TRBJ2-4 NA TRBV19 TGTGCCAGTAGTATATCGACAGGGGCCAAAAACATTCAGTACTTC CASSISTGAKNIQYF
TRBD1 TRBJ2-2 once TRBV2 TGTGCCAGCAGCCGAGGGGGCTCGGGGGAGCTGTTTTTT CASSRGGSGELFF
NA TRBJ2-7 NA TRBV7-2 TGTGCCAGCAGCATGTTTCTAGGCTTAGTCTACGAGCAGTACTTC CASSMFLGLVYEQYF
NA TRBJ2-7 NA TRBV11-2 TGTGCCAGCAGCTCCGGACAGAACTACGAGCAGTACTTC CASSSGQNYEQYF
TRBD2 TRBJ2-3 NA TRBV28 TGTGCCAGCAGTCGGGACTACCATACGCAGTATTTT CASSRDYHTQYF
NA TRBJ2-5 NA TRBV7-8 TGTGCCAGCAGCTTAGAGGTCCGGCTACTCCAAGAGACCCAGTACTTC CASSLEVRLLQETQYF
NA TRBJ1-3 NA TRBV11-1 TGTGCCAGCAGCTACGCGGGATTCTCTGGAAACACCATATATTTT CASSYAGFSGNTIYF
TRBD2 TRBJ2-1 NA TRBV30 TGTGCCTGGAGTGACGGGGGGGCCGGGAATGAGCAGTTCTTC CAWSDGGAGNEQFF
NA TRBJ1-1 NA TRBV5-1 TGCGCCAGCAGAATTTGGGGAGACACTGAAGCTTTCTTT CASRIWGDTEAFF
NA TRBJ1-5 NA TRBV7-8 TGTGCCAGCAGCTTAGGGGGGTACAATCAGCCCCAGCATTTT CASSLGGYNQPQHF
NA TRBJ1-3 NA TRBV4-3 TGCGCCAGCAGCCAAGAACACAGGGCTGGAAACACCATATATTTT CASSQEHRAGNTIYF
TRBD2 TRBJ2-5 NA TRBV5-1 TGCGCCAGCAGCCCGAATTCTGCGGGGGGTCAAGAGACCCAGTACTTC CASSPNSAGGQETQYF
NA TRBJ1-1 few TRBV9 TGTGCCAGCAGCGTACGGCCTAACACTGAAGCTTTCTTT CASSVRPNTEAFF
TRBD1 TRBJ1-5 NA TRBV12-5 TGTGCTAGTGGTACGGGACAGGGTAATCAGCCCCAGCATTTT CASGTGQGNQPQHF
TRBD1 TRBJ2-3 NA TRBV30 TGTGCCTGGAGCCCCCGACAGGGGAGCACAGATACGCAGTATTTT CAWSPRQGSTDTQYF
TRBD1 TRBJ1-1 NA TRBV6-5 TGTGCCAGCAGTCGGGGGACAGGAGGCTGGACTGAAGCTTTCTTT CASSRGTGGWTEAFF
TRBD1 TRBJ1-2 NA TRBV28 TGTGCCAGCACTAAAAGGGACAGGGGAGACTATGGCTACACCTTC CASTKRDRGDYGYTF
TRBD2 TRBJ2-3 once TRBV11-2 TGTGCCAGCAGCTTAGCCAGGTTGACTAGCGGGGGTAACACGCAGTATTTT CASSLARLTSGGNTQYF
NA TRBJ1-2 few TRBV6-1 TGTGCCAGCAACCCCACTCGACAGGAGGGCTATGGCTACACCTTC CASNPTRQEGYGYTF
NA TRBJ1-2 NA TRBV4-1 TGCGCCAGCAGCCAAGCCCGAGTGGCAGGGAGGATTGGCTACACCTTC CASSQARVAGRIGYTF
NA TRBJ2-3 NA TRBV11-2 TGTGCCAGCAGCTTAGAACCTCTCACAGATACGCAGTATTTT CASSLEPLTDTQYF
NA TRBJ1-1 NA TRBV2 TGTGCCAGCAGTGATCAGGGATACGCTGAAGCTTTCTTT CASSDQGYAEAFF
NA TRBJ2-7 NA TRBV6-5 TGTGCCAGCAGTTACGGAGGTGGAACCTACGAGCAGTACTTC CASSYGGGTYEQYF
TRBD1 TRBJ2-3 NA TRBV27 TGTGCCAGCAGTTTCCTCTTAGGGGGCCGAGCAGATACGCAGTATTTT CASSFLLGGRADTQYF
TRBD1 TRBJ2-5 NA TRBV4-3 TGCGCCAGCAGCCAAGACTACAGGGGGCGAGAGACCCAGTACTTC CASSQDYRGRETQYF
TRBD2 TRBJ2-1 NA TRBV11-2 TGTGCCAGCAGTTTTAGCGGGGATGAGCAGTTCTTC CASSFSGDEQFF
NA TRBJ1-6 NA TRBV5-8 TGTGCCAGCAGCTTGGTTGGGGATGGGAGTTCACCCCTCCACTTT CASSLVGDGSSPLHF
NA TRBJ2-7 NA TRBV19 TGTGCCAGTAGTATCGGCAGGGTCGGCTACGAGCAGTACTTC CASSIGRVGYEQYF
NA TRBJ1-2 NA TRBV20-1 TGCAGTGCCGCGGAAGTCTATGGCTACACCTTC CSAAEVYGYTF
NA TRBJ2-4 NA TRBV27 TGTGCCAGCAGTCCTTTCACAGGTTCCCTAGCCAAAAACATTCAGTACTTC CASSPFTGSLAKNIQYF
TRBD1 TRBJ2-3 NA TRBV7-6 TGTGCCAGCAGCTTTCGCCGGGACAGGGAAGGGAGGCACACAGATACGCAGTATTTT CASSFRRDREGRHTDTQYF
NA TRBJ1-1 NA TRBV10-3 TGTGCCATCAGTGGATTTAACAGTATGGGGGTAAAGGAGGAAGCTTTCTTT CAISGFNSMGVKEEAFF
TRBD1 TRBJ2-3 NA TRBV4-3 TGCGCCAGCAGCCTAGGGGGCAGCAGCACAGATACGCAGTATTTT CASSLGGSSTDTQYF
TRBD2 TRBJ2-7 once TRBV2 TGTGCCAGCAACGAGCGGGGGAACGAGCAGTACTTC CASNERGNEQYF
TRBD1 TRBJ1-3 NA TRBV19 TGTGCCATAAACGGGACAGGGGCTGGAAACACCATATATTTT CAINGTGAGNTIYF
NA TRBJ1-4 NA TRBV4-3 TGCGCCAGCAGCCCAAGAGTAGCGGCGGGCGGCGAAAAACTGTTTTTT CASSPRVAAGGEKLFF
TRBD1 TRBJ1-6 NA TRBV2 TGTGCCAGCAGTGAATCGGGACAGCCTAATTCACCCCTCCACTTT CASSESGQPNSPLHF
NA TRBJ2-5 NA TRBV5-1 TGCGCCAGCAGCTTGGCGATGGGTCCGGGTGGGACCCAGTACTTC CASSLAMGPGGTQYF
TRBD1 TRBJ2-7 few TRBV6-6 TGTGCCAGCAGTAACACAGGGGCGGTCGAGCAGTACTTC CASSNTGAVEQYF
NA TRBJ1-5 NA TRBV19 TGTGCCAGTAGGGGCCAGGGATCCGGGAGCAATCAGCCCCAGCATTTT CASRGQGSGSNQPQHF
TRBD1 TRBJ1-5 NA TRBV7-2 TGTGCCAGCAGCTTAGGGGATAGGGGGCGCGATCAGCCCCAGCATTTT CASSLGDRGRDQPQHF
NA TRBJ2-3 once TRBV7-2 TGTGCCAGCAGCCTACAACGGGCCTCACAGGTCACAGATACGCAGTATTTT CASSLQRASQVTDTQYF
TRBD2 TRBJ2-7 NA TRBV7-2 TGTGCCAGCAGCCCCGGACTAGCTTTCAGCTACGAGCAGTACTTC CASSPGLAFSYEQYF
TRBD1 TRBJ2-7 NA TRBV6-5 TGTGCCAGCAGCGGGACAGGGTATGGCGAGCAGTACTTC CASSGTGYGEQYF